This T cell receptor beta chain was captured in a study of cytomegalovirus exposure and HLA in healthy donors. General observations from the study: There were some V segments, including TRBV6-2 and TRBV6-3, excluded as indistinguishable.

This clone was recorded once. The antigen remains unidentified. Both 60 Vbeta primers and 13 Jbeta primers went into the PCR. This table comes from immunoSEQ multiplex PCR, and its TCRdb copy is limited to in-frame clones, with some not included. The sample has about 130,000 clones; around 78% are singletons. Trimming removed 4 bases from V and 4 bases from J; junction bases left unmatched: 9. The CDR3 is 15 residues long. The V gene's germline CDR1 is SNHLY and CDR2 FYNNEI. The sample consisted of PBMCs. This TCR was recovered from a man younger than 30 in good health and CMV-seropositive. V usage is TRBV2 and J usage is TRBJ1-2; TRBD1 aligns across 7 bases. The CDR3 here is CASSVAGGISYGYTF. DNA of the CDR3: TGTGCCAGCAGTGTTGCAGGGGGAATATCCTATGGCTACACCTTC.